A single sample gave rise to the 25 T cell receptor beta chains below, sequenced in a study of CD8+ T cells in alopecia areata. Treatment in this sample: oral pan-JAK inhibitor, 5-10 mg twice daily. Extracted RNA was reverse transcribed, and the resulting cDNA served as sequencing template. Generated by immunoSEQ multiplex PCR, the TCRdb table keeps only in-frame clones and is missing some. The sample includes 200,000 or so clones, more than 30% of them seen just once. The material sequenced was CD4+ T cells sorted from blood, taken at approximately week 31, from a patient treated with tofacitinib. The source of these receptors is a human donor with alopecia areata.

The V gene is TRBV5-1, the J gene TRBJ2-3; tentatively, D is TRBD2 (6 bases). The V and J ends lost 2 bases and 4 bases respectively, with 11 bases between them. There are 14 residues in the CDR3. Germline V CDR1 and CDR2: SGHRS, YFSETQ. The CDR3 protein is CASSFGGSADTQYF. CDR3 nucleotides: TGCGCCAGCAGCTTCGGGGGAAGCGCAGATACGCAGTATTTT.

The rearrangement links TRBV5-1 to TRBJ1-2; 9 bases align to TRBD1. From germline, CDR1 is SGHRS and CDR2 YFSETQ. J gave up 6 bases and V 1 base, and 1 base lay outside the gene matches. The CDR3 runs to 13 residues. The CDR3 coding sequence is TGCGCCAGCAGCTTGTGGGACAGGGATGGCTACACCTTC. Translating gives CASSLWDRDGYTF.

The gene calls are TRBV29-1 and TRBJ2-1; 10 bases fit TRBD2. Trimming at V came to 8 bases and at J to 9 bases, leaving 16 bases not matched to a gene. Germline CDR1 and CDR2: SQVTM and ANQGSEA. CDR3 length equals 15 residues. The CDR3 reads CSLEMGLAGGSEQFF. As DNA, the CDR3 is TGCAGCCTCGAAATGGGTTTAGCGGGGGGCTCTGAGCAGTTCTTC.

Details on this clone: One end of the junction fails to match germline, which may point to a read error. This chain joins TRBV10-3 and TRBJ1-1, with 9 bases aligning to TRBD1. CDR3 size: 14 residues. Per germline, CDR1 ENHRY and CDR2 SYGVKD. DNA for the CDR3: TGTGCCATCAGAAGACAGGGGGTGAATACTGAAGCTTTCTTT. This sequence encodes CAIRRQGVNTEAFF.

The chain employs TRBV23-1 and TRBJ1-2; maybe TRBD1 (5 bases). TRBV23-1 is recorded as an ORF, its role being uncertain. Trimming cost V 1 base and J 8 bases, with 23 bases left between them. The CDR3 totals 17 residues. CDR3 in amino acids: CASSQFGRDGNPRGYTF. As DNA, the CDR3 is TGCGCCAGCAGTCAATTTGGCCGGGACGGCAACCCTCGCGGCTACACCTTC.

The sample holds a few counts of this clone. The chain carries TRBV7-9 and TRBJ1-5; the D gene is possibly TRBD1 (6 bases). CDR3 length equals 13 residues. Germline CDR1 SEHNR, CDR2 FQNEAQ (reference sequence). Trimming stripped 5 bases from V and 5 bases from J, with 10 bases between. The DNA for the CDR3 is TGTGCCAGCAGCGTCAACAGGGATCAGCCCCAGCATTTT. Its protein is CASSVNRDQPQHF.

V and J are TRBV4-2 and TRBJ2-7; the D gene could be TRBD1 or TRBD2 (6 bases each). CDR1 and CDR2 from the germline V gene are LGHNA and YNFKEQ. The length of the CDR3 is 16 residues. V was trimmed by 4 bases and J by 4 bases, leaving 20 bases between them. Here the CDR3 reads CASSLGDVGGSYEQYF. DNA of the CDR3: TGTGCCAGCAGCCTGGGGGATGTAGGGGGGTCTTACGAGCAGTACTTC.

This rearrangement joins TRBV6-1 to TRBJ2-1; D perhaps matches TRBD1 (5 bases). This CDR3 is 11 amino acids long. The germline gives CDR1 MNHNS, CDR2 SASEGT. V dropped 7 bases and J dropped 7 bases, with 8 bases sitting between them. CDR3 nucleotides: TGTGCCAGCACGGCAGGGAATGAGCAGTTCTTC. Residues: CASTAGNEQFF.

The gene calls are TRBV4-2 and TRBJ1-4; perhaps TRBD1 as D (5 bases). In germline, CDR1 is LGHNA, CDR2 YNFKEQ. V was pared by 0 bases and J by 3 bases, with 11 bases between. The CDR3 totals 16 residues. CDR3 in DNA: TGTGCCAGCAGCCAAGACAGGGTTCAGGCTAATGAAAAACTGTTTTTT. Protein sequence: CASSQDRVQANEKLFF.

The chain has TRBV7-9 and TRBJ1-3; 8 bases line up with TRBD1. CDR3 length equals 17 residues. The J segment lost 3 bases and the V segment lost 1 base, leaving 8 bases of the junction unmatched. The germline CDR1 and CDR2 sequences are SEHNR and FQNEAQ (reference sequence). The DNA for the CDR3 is TGTGCCAGCAGCTTAGGAACTCGACAGGGGAGTGGAAACACCATATATTTT. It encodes CASSLGTRQGSGNTIYF. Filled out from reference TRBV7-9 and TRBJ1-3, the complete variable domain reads DTGVSQNPRHKITKRGQNVTFRCDPISEHNRLYWYRQTLGQGPEFLTYFQNEAQLEKSRLLSDRFSAERPKGSFSTLEIQRTEQGDSAMYLCASSLGTRQGSGNTIYFGEGSWLTVV.

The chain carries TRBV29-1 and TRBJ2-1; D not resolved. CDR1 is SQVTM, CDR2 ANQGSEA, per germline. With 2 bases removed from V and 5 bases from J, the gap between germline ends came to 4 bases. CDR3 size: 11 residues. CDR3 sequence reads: CSVETHNEQFF. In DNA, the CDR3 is TGCAGCGTTGAAACTCACAATGAGCAGTTCTTC.

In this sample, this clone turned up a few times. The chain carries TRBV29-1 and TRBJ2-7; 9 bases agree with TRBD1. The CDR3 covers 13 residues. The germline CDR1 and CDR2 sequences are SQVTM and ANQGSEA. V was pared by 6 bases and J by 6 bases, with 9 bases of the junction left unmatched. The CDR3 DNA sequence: TGCAGCGTCGTCGGGACAGGGTTGGGCGAGCAGTACTTC. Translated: CSVVGTGLGEQYF.

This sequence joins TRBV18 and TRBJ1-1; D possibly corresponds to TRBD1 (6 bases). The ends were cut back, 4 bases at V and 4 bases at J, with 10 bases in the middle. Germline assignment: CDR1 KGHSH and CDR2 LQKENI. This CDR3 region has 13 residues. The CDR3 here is CASSRTGTTEAFF. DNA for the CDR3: TGTGCCAGCTCACGAACAGGGACCACTGAAGCTTTCTTT.

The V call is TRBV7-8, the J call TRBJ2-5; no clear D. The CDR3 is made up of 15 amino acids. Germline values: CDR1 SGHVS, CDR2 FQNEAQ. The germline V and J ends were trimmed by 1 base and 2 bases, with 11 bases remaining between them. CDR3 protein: CASSLGVRKQETQYF. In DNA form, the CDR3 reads TGTGCCAGCAGCTTAGGGGTGCGGAAACAAGAGACCCAGTACTTC. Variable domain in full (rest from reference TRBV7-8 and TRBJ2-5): GAGVSQSPRYKVAKRGQDVALRCDPISGHVSLFWYQQALGQGPEFLTYFQNEAQLDKSGLPSDRFFAERPEGSVSTLKIQRTQQEDSAVYLCASSLGVRKQETQYFGPGTRLLVL.

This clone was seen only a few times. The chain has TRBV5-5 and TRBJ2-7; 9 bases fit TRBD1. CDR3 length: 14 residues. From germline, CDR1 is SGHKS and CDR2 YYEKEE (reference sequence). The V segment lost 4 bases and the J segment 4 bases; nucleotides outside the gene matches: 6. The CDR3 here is CASSAGQGMYEQYF. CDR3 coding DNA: TGTGCCAGCAGCGCGGGACAGGGTATGTACGAGCAGTACTTC.

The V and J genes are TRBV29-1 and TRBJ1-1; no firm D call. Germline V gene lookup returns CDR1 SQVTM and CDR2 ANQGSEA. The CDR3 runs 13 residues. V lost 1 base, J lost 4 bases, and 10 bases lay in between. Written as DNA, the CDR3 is TGCAGCGTTGAAGGGGATAAAGGCACTGAAGCTTTCTTT. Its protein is CSVEGDKGTEAFF.

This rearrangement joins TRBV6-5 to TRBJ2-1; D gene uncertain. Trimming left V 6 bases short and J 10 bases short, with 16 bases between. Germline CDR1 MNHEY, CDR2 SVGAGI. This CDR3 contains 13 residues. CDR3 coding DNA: TGTGCCAGCAGACCTAGTAACAAACGGGAGCAGTTCTTC. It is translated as CASRPSNKREQFF.

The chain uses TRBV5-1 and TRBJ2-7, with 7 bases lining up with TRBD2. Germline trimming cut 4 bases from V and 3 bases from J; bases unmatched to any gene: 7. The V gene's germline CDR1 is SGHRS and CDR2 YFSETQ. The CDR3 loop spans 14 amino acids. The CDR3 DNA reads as TGCGCCAGCAGCAGAGCTAGCGGAGACTACGAGCAGTACTTC. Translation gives CASSRASGDYEQYF.

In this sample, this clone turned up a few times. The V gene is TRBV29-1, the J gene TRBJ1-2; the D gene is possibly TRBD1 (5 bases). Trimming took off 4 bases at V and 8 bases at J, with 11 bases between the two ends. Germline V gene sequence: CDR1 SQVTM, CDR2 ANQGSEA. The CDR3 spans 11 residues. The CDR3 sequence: CSVGGTEGYTF. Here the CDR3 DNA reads TGCAGCGTTGGTGGGACCGAAGGCTACACCTTC.

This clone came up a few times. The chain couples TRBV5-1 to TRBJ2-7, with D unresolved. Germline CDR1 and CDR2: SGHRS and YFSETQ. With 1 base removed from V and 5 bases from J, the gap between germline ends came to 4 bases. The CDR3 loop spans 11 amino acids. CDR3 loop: CASSLLDEQYF. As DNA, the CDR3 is TGCGCCAGCAGCTTGTTGGACGAGCAGTACTTC.

CDR3 protein: CASSLTGETEAFF. DNA for the CDR3: TGCGCCAGCAGCCTGACAGGGGAGACTGAAGCTTTCTTT. This chain connects TRBV5-1 to TRBJ1-1; 8 nucleotides line up with TRBD1. This CDR3 has 13 residues. CDR1 SGHRS and CDR2 YFSETQ come from the germline V gene. The V segment lost 4 bases and the J segment 5 bases; nucleotides outside the gene matches: 4.

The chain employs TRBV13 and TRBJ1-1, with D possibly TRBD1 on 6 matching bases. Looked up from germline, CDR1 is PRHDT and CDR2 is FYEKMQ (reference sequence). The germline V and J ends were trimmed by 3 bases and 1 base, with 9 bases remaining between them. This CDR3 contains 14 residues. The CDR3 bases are TGTGCCAGCAGCTTTGGACAGCAGAACACTGAAGCTTTCTTT. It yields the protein CASSFGQQNTEAFF. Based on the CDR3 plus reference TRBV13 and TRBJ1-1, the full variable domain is AAGVIQSPRHLIKEKRETATLKCYPIPRHDTVYWYQQGPGQDPQFLISFYEKMQSDKGSIPDRFSAQQFSDYHSELNMSSLELGDSALYFCASSFGQQNTEAFFGQGTRLTVV.

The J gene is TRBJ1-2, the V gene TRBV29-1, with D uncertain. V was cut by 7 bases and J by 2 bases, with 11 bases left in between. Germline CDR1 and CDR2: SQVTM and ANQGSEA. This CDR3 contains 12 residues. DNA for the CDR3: TGCAGCGGGTGGGCCCAGAACTATGGCTACACCTTC. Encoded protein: CSGWAQNYGYTF.

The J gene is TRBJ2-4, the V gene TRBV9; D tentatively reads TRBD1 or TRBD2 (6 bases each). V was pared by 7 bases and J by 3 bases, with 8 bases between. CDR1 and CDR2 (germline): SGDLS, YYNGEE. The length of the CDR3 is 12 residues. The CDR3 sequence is CASGGGKNIQYF. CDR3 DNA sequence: TGTGCCAGCGGAGGGGGCAAAAACATTCAGTACTTC. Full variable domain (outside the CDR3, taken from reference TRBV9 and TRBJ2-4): DSGVTQTPKHLITATGQRVTLRCSPRSGDLSVYWYQQSLDQGLQFLIQYYNGEERAKGNILERFSAQQFPDLHSELNLSSLELGDSALYFCASGGGKNIQYFGAGTRLSVL.

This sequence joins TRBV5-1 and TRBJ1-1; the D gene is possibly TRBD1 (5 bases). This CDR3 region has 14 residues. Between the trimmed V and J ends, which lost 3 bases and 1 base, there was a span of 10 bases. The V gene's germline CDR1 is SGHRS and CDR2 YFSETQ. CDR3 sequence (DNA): TGCGCCAGCAGCTCCGGGACGAAGAACACTGAAGCTTTCTTT. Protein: CASSSGTKNTEAFF. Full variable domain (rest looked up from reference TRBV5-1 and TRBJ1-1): KAGVTQTPRYLIKTRGQQVTLSCSPISGHRSVSWYQQTPGQGLQFLFEYFSETQRNKGNFPGRFSGRQFSNSRSEMNVSTLELGDSALYLCASSSGTKNTEAFFGQGTRLTVV.